This is a list of T cell receptor beta chains from one sample in a study of blood T cell repertoires in COVID-19. Sequenced by immunoSEQ multiplex PCR; TCRdb stores in-frame clones only, minus some. The top ten clones hold approximately 12% of a sample with 150,000 to 200,000 clones, about 81% of them seen once. The sample comprised peripheral blood. The source of these receptors is a woman older than 75 with COVID-19, enrolled during active disease. CDR3s include the opening cysteine and the closing phenylalanine or tryptophan. The order of the fields is CDR3 DNA, CDR3 protein, clone size, CDR3 length, J gene, D gene, V gene. A D gene is named only where the DNA matches it firmly. A row's size may be missing; if present it is once, few, many or a size class.

cdr3_nt: TGTGCCAGCAGTTTAGACCGGGACAGGGTGGAAGATACGCAGTATTTT; cdr3_aa: CASSLDRDRVEDTQYF; clone_size: NA; cdr3_length: 16; j_call: TRBJ2-3; d_call: TRBD1; v_call: TRBV6-2/TRBV6-3
cdr3_nt: TGTGCCAGCAGCCTCGCGGGGCCTGAGGAAAAACTGTTTTTT; cdr3_aa: CASSLAGPEEKLFF; clone_size: NA; cdr3_length: 14; j_call: TRBJ1-4; d_call: NA; v_call: TRBV11-2
cdr3_nt: TGCGCCAGCAGCCTCCTTCTGGGACTAGCGGGAGCTCTAGATACGCAGTATTTT; cdr3_aa: CASSLLLGLAGALDTQYF; clone_size: NA; cdr3_length: 18; j_call: TRBJ2-3; d_call: TRBD2; v_call: TRBV5-1
cdr3_nt: TGTGCCAGCAGCCCCGGGTACGAGCAGTACTTC; cdr3_aa: CASSPGYEQYF; clone_size: few; cdr3_length: 11; j_call: TRBJ2-7; d_call: NA; v_call: TRBV5-5
cdr3_nt: TGTGCCAGCAGCTTGCCCAGGGCTTCTTACACTGAAGCTTTCTTT; cdr3_aa: CASSLPRASYTEAFF; clone_size: NA; cdr3_length: 15; j_call: TRBJ1-1; d_call: NA; v_call: TRBV5-4
cdr3_nt: TGTGCCAGCAGTTACAACAGGAGGGTGAATTCACCCCTCCACTTT; cdr3_aa: CASSYNRRVNSPLHF; clone_size: NA; cdr3_length: 15; j_call: TRBJ1-6; d_call: NA; v_call: TRBV6-2/TRBV6-3
cdr3_nt: TGTGCCAGCAGCTTAGGCCGACAGGGGGCGGGGGAGCAGTACTTC; cdr3_aa: CASSLGRQGAGEQYF; clone_size: NA; cdr3_length: 15; j_call: TRBJ2-7; d_call: TRBD1; v_call: TRBV7-2
cdr3_nt: TGTGCCACCGAAGGGGGATCTACCTACGAGCAGTACTTC; cdr3_aa: CATEGGSTYEQYF; clone_size: once; cdr3_length: 13; j_call: TRBJ2-7; d_call: NA; v_call: TRBV7-8
cdr3_nt: TGCAGCGCCGGGAACTCCTACGAGCAGTACTTC; cdr3_aa: CSAGNSYEQYF; clone_size: few; cdr3_length: 11; j_call: TRBJ2-7; d_call: NA; v_call: TRBV29-1
cdr3_nt: TGTGCCAGCAGTGAGCAGGGGATCAATCAGCCCCAGCATTTT; cdr3_aa: CASSEQGINQPQHF; clone_size: NA; cdr3_length: 14; j_call: TRBJ1-5; d_call: NA; v_call: TRBV2
cdr3_nt: TGTGCCAGCAGCCCGGGGGGACAGGGGAACACTGAAGCTTTCTTT; cdr3_aa: CASSPGGQGNTEAFF; clone_size: once; cdr3_length: 15; j_call: TRBJ1-1; d_call: TRBD1; v_call: TRBV5-4
cdr3_nt: TGCGCCAGCAGCCCCCGGGTGGGTGAGCAGTTCTTC; cdr3_aa: CASSPRVGEQFF; clone_size: NA; cdr3_length: 12; j_call: TRBJ2-1; d_call: NA; v_call: TRBV5-1
cdr3_nt: TGTGCCAGCCATACACACAGGGTAGATGGCTACACCTTC; cdr3_aa: CASHTHRVDGYTF; clone_size: few; cdr3_length: 13; j_call: TRBJ1-2; d_call: NA; v_call: TRBV6-5
cdr3_nt: TGCGCCAGCAGCTTTGGGGTGGGGAGCGGAGCTGGAAACAATGAGCAGTTCTTC; cdr3_aa: CASSFGVGSGAGNNEQFF; clone_size: NA; cdr3_length: 18; j_call: TRBJ2-1; d_call: NA; v_call: TRBV5-1
cdr3_nt: TGTGCCAGCAGGTTTTTACGGTGGGGCCGCACAGATACGCAGTATTTT; cdr3_aa: CASRFLRWGRTDTQYF; clone_size: NA; cdr3_length: 16; j_call: TRBJ2-3; d_call: NA; v_call: TRBV28
cdr3_nt: TGTGCCAGCAGTGGACAGCTGGGCGAGACCCAGTACTTC; cdr3_aa: CASSGQLGETQYF; clone_size: NA; cdr3_length: 13; j_call: TRBJ2-5; d_call: NA; v_call: TRBV2
cdr3_nt: TGTGCCAGCAGCGTCAGCCCCGGGGGCGAGCAGTACTTC; cdr3_aa: CASSVSPGGEQYF; clone_size: once; cdr3_length: 13; j_call: TRBJ2-7; d_call: NA; v_call: TRBV3-1/TRBV3-2
cdr3_nt: TGTGCCAGCAGCCGTAGCGGGGGGCTCCAAGAGACCCAGTACTTC; cdr3_aa: CASSRSGGLQETQYF; clone_size: NA; cdr3_length: 15; j_call: TRBJ2-5; d_call: TRBD2; v_call: TRBV3-1/TRBV3-2
cdr3_nt: TGTGCCAGCAGTTTAGGAGGGGGGGGAGCTAACTATGGCTACACCTTC; cdr3_aa: CASSLGGGGANYGYTF; clone_size: few; cdr3_length: 16; j_call: TRBJ1-2; d_call: NA; v_call: TRBV28
cdr3_nt: TGTGCCAGCAGTTACTACGAGGGAGGAGTGGATGGCTACACCTTC; cdr3_aa: CASSYYEGGVDGYTF; clone_size: NA; cdr3_length: 15; j_call: TRBJ1-2; d_call: NA; v_call: TRBV6-2/TRBV6-3
cdr3_nt: TGTGCCAGCAGCACAAGTACATGGAGCACTGAAGCTTTCTTT; cdr3_aa: CASSTSTWSTEAFF; clone_size: NA; cdr3_length: 14; j_call: TRBJ1-1; d_call: NA; v_call: TRBV7-9
cdr3_nt: TGTGCCAGCAGCCCCCCCCGGGGGGCGCAGAGCTCCTACGAGCAGTACTTC; cdr3_aa: CASSPPRGAQSSYEQYF; clone_size: NA; cdr3_length: 17; j_call: TRBJ2-7; d_call: NA; v_call: TRBV7-9
cdr3_nt: TGCGCCAGCAGCCCGGGACAGGGGACCTCCAGCTCTGGAAACACCATATATTTT; cdr3_aa: CASSPGQGTSSSGNTIYF; clone_size: once; cdr3_length: 18; j_call: TRBJ1-3; d_call: TRBD1; v_call: TRBV5-1
cdr3_nt: TGTGCCAGCAGCTTAGTTGGCGGACAGGGGGCAGATAATGAAAAACTGTTTTTT; cdr3_aa: CASSLVGGQGADNEKLFF; clone_size: NA; cdr3_length: 18; j_call: TRBJ1-4; d_call: TRBD1; v_call: TRBV7-9
cdr3_nt: TGTGCCAGCAGCTTACGCGCCCCGACAGGGGGCTCCTCTACGCAGTATTTT; cdr3_aa: CASSLRAPTGGSSTQYF; clone_size: NA; cdr3_length: 17; j_call: TRBJ2-3; d_call: TRBD1; v_call: TRBV7-6
cdr3_nt: TGCGCCAGCAGCCAAAGAGGACAGCCGAACACTGAAGCTTTCTTT; cdr3_aa: CASSQRGQPNTEAFF; clone_size: NA; cdr3_length: 15; j_call: TRBJ1-1; d_call: NA; v_call: TRBV4-3
cdr3_nt: TGTGCCAGCAGTGCGACTAGTCTGGCAGAGACCCAGTACTTC; cdr3_aa: CASSATSLAETQYF; clone_size: many; cdr3_length: 14; j_call: TRBJ2-5; d_call: NA; v_call: TRBV6-2/TRBV6-3
cdr3_nt: TGTGCCAGCAGTTTCGACGGGAAGCTCACAGATACGCAGTATTTT; cdr3_aa: CASSFDGKLTDTQYF; clone_size: NA; cdr3_length: 15; j_call: TRBJ2-3; d_call: NA; v_call: TRBV27
cdr3_nt: TGCGCCAGCCGCAGGGGGCGCCTGTTAGAAAACATTCAGTACTTC; cdr3_aa: CASRRGRLLENIQYF; clone_size: few; cdr3_length: 15; j_call: TRBJ2-4; d_call: TRBD1; v_call: TRBV23-1